What follows describes a single T cell receptor beta chain. The sample is drawn from a study of blood T cell repertoires in COVID-19. Study information: Researchers got acute and convalescent COVID-19 samples from the United States, Italy and Spain. The analysed material was cDNA or gDNA that came from T cells, B-cell-depleted T cells, or PBMCs.

Original methodology: Researchers report that nucleated cell counts were estimated from reference gene primer amplification. Sequencing used immunoSEQ multiplex PCR; TCRdb keeps in-frame clones, though not all of them. That table supplies the V and J calls and clone size; D and trimming were determined from the DNA. The repertoire consists of about 170,000 clones, with 80% to 90% occurring once and the leading ten covering under 2.5%. This CDR3 has 15 amino acids. Germline CDR1 and CDR2: MGHDK and SYGVNS. Trimming shortened V by 7 bases and J by 2 bases, and 17 bases separated the two germline ends. Material for sequencing was peripheral blood. This TCR was sampled from a woman of 80 years or more with acute or convalescent COVID-19. V gene TRBV25-1 combines with J gene TRBJ1-2, with a possible D match to TRBD1 (6 bases). The CDR3 region has the DNA TGTGCCAGCAACCCGGGACACCCGTCCAACTATGGCTACACCTTC. Protein: CASNPGHPSNYGYTF.